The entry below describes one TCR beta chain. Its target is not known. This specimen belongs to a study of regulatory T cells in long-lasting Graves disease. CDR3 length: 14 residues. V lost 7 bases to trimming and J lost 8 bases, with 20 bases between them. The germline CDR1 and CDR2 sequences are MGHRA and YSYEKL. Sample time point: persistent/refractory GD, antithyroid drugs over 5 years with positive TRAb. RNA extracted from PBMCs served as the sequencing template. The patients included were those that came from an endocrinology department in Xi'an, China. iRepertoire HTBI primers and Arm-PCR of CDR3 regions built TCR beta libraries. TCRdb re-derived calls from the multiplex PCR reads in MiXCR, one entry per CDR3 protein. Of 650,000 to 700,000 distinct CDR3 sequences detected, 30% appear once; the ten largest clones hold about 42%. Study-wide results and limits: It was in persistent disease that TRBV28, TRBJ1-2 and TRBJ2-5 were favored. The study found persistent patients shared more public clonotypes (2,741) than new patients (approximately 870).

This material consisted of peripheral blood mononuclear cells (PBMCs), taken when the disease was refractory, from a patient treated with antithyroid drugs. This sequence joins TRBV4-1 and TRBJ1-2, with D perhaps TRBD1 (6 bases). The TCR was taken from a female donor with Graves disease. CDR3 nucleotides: TGCGCCAGCACCATGGTTACGGGGGCGGACGGCTACACCTTC. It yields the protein CASTMVTGADGYTF.